These T cell receptor beta chains were read from a single sample in a study of T cell repertoires in cytomegalovirus infection. Their cognate antigens are unknown. TCRdb passed the reads through MiXCR, listing each CDR3 protein once. This repertoire shows about 920,000 distinct CDR3 sequences, 30% to 40% found once; its top ten account for around an eighth. The sequenced sample was cultured CD8+ T cells from PBMCs, obtained from culture after CMV antigen stimulation. All receptors derive from a human donor in good health (CMV status not recorded). Some clones in this sample may be carry-over from other donors' samples. The CDR3 runs from the conserved cysteine through the conserved F or W. The D gene is left open where the match is weak. A row's size may be missing; if present it is once, few, many or a size class.

clone size | J gene | V gene | D gene | CDR3 DNA | CDR3 protein
- | TRBJ2-5 | TRBV4-3 | - | TGCGCCAGCAGCTTCGAGGAGGGGGGAGAGACCCAGTACTTC | CASSFEEGGETQYF
- | TRBJ1-3 | TRBV7-9 | - | TGTGCCAGCAGCTTAAACAGCCGCTCTGGAAACACCATATATTTT | CASSLNSRSGNTIYF
many | TRBJ1-1 | TRBV7-6 | TRBD1 | TGTGCCAGCAGCCCCGGGACAGACGGACTGAGGGAAGCTTTCTTT | CASSPGTDGLREAFF
- | TRBJ2-3 | TRBV29-1 | TRBD2 | TGCAGCTACCCCGGGAGGGAAGATACGCAGTATTTT | CSYPGREDTQYF
- | TRBJ2-1 | TRBV7-9 | TRBD1 | TGTGTCAGCAGCTTAGGACAGGGGATTTACAATGAGCAGTTCTTC | CVSSLGQGIYNEQFF
- | TRBJ1-2 | TRBV19 | - | TGTGCCAGTAGTAGCCAGGGATCGACTCTTGGCTACACCTTC | CASSSQGSTLGYTF
- | TRBJ1-1 | TRBV24-1 | - | TGTGCCACCAGTGATACGGGCGACGGTCACACTGAAGCTTTCTTT | CATSDTGDGHTEAFF
- | TRBJ2-7 | TRBV2 | TRBD1 | TGTGCCAGCTCCGGGACAGGCATCAGCGAGCAGTACTTC | CASSGTGISEQYF
many | TRBJ2-1 | TRBV7-2 | TRBD2 | TGTGCCAGCAGCATAGCGGGGCCAGTTTACAATGAGCAGTTCTTC | CASSIAGPVYNEQFF
- | TRBJ2-3 | TRBV27 | TRBD2 | TGTGCCAGCAGTCCCACAGCGGGGGGCCGCGGAGATACGCAGTATTTT | CASSPTAGGRGDTQYF
few | TRBJ1-5 | TRBV7-8 | - | TGTGCCAGCAGCAACGGTCAGCCCCAGCATTTT | CASSNGQPQHF
few | TRBJ2-1 | TRBV11-1 | TRBD1 | TGTGCCAGCAGCTTGGGACAGGGTTTTCATGAGCAGTTCTTC | CASSLGQGFHEQFF
few | TRBJ1-2 | TRBV29-1 | - | TGCAGCGTTGAGGCAGGGACCAACTATGGCTACACCTTC | CSVEAGTNYGYTF
- | TRBJ1-5 | TRBV6-2/TRBV6-3 | - | TGTGCCAGCAGTTACTCTGGCGACGTTTGGAATCAGCCCCAGCATTTT | CASSYSGDVWNQPQHF
- | TRBJ2-3 | TRBV9 | - | TGTGCCAGCAGCGGGGGGTCTCATACGAGCACAGATACGCAGTATTTT | CASSGGSHTSTDTQYF
- | TRBJ1-1 | TRBV5-1 | TRBD1 | TGCGCCAGCAGACCCGGACAGGGTGAGAACACTGAAGCTTTCTTT | CASRPGQGENTEAFF
- | TRBJ2-5 | TRBV15 | - | TGTGCCACCAGCATGGGTGAGACCCAGTACTTC | CATSMGETQYF
few | TRBJ2-5 | TRBV7-9 | TRBD2 | TGTGCCAGCAGCTTGAGCGGGGGGTTAAAGACCCAGTACTTC | CASSLSGGLKTQYF
few | TRBJ1-4 | TRBV12-3/TRBV12-4 | TRBD1 | TGTGCCAGCAGTCAATTATGGACAGGGCGCGCGGAAACTAATGAAAAACTGTTTTTT | CASSQLWTGRAETNEKLFF
few | TRBJ1-2 | TRBV7-8 | TRBD1 | TGTGCCAGCAGCTTCGCTCAGGGGGCGACCTGGGGCTACACCTTC | CASSFAQGATWGYTF
- | TRBJ1-4 | TRBV5-1 | - | TGCGCCAGCAGCTTGGGGGACGGTCCGAATGAAAAACTGTTTTTT | CASSLGDGPNEKLFF
few | TRBJ1-4 | TRBV2 | - | TGTGCCAGCAGAGGAAAGAATGAAAAACTGTTTTTT | CASRGKNEKLFF
- | TRBJ1-1 | TRBV28 | - | TGTGCCAGCAGGCCCAAAATCTATCGGGTGAACACTGAAGCTTTCTTT | CASRPKIYRVNTEAFF